These 2 T cell receptor beta chains share one sample of origin, sequenced in a study of blood T cell repertoires in COVID-19 (TCRdb year 2020). The library relied on the immunoSEQ multiplex PCR assay. In TCRdb, the immuneACCESS table is reduced to in-frame sequences with V and J assigned. These tables do not hold every clone; where another copy was compared, an unresolved V gene accounts for under half, and the others remain unexplained. For this sample there are about 100,000 clones; around 90% appear just once. The biggest ten clones account for over 8.5% of the sample. Sequenced sample: peripheral blood. Receptors originate from a man older than 75 with acute or convalescent COVID-19.

J is TRBJ1-1 and V is TRBV7-3; D gene unclear. Between the trimmed V and J ends, which lost 5 bases and 0 bases, there was a span of 7 bases. Germline values: CDR1 SGHTA, CDR2 FQGTGA. CDR3 length: 13 residues. Written as DNA, the CDR3 is TGTGCCAGCAGCCCGGGATTGAACACTGAAGCTTTCTTT. Translating gives CASSPGLNTEAFF.

V and J are TRBV28 and TRBJ2-1; maybe TRBD1 (6 bases). This CDR3 is built from 15 residues. Trimming shortened V by 2 bases and J by 0 bases, and 8 bases separated the two germline ends. Germline V gene data show CDR1 as MDHEN and CDR2 as SYDVKM. For the CDR3, the DNA is TGTGCCAGCAGTTTAGGGGGCGGCTCCTACAATGAGCAGTTCTTC. Translation: CASSLGGGSYNEQFF. Variable domain in full (rest from reference TRBV28 and TRBJ2-1): DVKVTQSSRYLVKRTGEKVFLECVQDMDHENMFWYRQDPGLGLRLIYFSYDVKMKEKGDIPEGYSVSREKKERFSLILESASTNQTSMYLCASSLGGGSYNEQFFGPGTRLTVL.